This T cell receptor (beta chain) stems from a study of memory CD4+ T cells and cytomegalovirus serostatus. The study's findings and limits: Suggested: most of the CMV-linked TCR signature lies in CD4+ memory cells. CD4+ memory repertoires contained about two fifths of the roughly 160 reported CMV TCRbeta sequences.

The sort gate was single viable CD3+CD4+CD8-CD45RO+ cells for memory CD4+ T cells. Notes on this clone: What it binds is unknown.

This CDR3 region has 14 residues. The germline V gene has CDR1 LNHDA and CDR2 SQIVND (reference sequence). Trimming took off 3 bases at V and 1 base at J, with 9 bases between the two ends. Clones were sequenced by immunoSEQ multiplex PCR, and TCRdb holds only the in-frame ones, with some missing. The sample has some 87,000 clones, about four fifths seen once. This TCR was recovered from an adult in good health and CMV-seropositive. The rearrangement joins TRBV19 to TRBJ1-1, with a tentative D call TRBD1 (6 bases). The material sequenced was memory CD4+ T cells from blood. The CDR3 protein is CASSIWTENTEAFF. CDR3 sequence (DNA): TGTGCCAGTAGTATTTGGACAGAGAACACTGAAGCTTTCTTT.